This T cell receptor beta chain came from a study of cytomegalovirus exposure and HLA in healthy donors. As for the study in general: A preliminary data release comprised 70 million to 95 million unique TCRs obtained from HLA-typed donors. Study findings and constraints: Productive rates of about 90% or about 30% were seen for most TCR beta V segments in an earlier analysis.

In germline, CDR1 is MNHNS, CDR2 SASEGT. This CDR3 is 13 amino acids long. V lost 5 bases to trimming and J lost 5 bases, with 10 bases between them. Use of 60 Vbeta and 13 Jbeta primers characterized the PCR. The assay was immunoSEQ multiplex PCR, and TCRdb's table has in-frame clones only and misses some. The data hold roughly 86,000 clones, with 70% to 85% observed a single time. This clone was detected only a few times. Its antigen is not identified. The sequence was collected from a man in his sixties in good health and CMV-seronegative. The chain carries TRBV6-1 and TRBJ1-5; weak D call: TRBD1 (5 bases). The sequencing sample was made of PBMCs. CDR3 bases: TGTGCCAGCAGTCCCGACAGAGATCAGCCCCAGCATTTT. Residues: CASSPDRDQPQHF.